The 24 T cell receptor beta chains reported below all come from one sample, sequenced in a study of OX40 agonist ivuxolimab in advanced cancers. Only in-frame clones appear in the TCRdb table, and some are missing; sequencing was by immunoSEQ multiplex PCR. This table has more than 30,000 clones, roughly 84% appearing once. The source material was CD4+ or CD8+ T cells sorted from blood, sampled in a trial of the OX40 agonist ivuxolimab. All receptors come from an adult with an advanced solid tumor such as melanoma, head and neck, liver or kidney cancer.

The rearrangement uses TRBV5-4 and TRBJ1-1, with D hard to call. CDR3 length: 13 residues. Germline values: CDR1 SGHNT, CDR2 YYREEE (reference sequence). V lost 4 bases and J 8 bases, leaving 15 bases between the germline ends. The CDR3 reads CASSPKDLREAFF. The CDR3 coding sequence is TGTGCCAGCAGCCCCAAGGACTTACGAGAAGCTTTCTTT. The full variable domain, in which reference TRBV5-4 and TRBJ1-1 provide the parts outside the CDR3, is ETGVTQSPTHLIKTRGQQVTLRCSSQSGHNTVSWYQQALGQGPQFIFQYYREEENGRGNFPPRFSGLQFPNYSSELNVNALELDDSALYLCASSPKDLREAFFGQGTRLTVV.

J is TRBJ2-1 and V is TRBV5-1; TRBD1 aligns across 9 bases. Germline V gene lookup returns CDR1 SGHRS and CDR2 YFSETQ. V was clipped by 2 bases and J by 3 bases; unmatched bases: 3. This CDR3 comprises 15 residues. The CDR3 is CASSLGTGNYNEQFF. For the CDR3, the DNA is TGCGCCAGCAGCTTAGGGACAGGGAACTACAATGAGCAGTTCTTC.

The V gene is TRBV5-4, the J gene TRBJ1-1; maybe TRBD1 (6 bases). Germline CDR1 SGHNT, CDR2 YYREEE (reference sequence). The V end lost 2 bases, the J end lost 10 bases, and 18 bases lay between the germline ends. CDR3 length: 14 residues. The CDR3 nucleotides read TGTGCCAGCAGCTTTAAGGACAGCCCCGGGGGAGCTTTCTTT. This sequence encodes CASSFKDSPGGAFF.

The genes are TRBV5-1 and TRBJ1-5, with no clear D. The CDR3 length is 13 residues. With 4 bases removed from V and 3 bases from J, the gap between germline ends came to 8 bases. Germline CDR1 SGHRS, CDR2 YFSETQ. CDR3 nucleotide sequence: TGCGCCAGCAGCGCCGACTCCAATCAGCCCCAGCATTTT. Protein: CASSADSNQPQHF.

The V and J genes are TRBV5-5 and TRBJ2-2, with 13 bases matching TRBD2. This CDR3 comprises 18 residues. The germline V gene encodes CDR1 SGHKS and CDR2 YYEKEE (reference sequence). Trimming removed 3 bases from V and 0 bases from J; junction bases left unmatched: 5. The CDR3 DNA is TGTGCCAGCAGCTCGGGACTAGCGGGGCCCCCGAACACCGGGGAGCTGTTTTTT. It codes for CASSSGLAGPPNTGELFF.

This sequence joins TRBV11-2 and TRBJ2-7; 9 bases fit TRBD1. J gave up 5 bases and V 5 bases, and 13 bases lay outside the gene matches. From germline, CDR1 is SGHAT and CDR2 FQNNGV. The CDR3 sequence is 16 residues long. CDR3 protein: CASSRLTGTGHHEQYF. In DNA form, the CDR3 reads TGTGCCAGCAGCCGATTGACCGGGACAGGGCACCACGAGCAGTACTTC.

CDR3 region: CASSESLGQGTGQYF. The CDR3 DNA sequence: TGCGCCAGCAGTGAGTCTCTCGGACAGGGAACAGGGCAGTACTTC. The chain carries TRBV10-1 and TRBJ2-7; TRBD1 matches 8 bases. CDR1 and CDR2 from the germline V gene are WNHNN and SYGVQD (reference sequence). The J segment lost 9 bases and the V segment lost 0 bases, leaving 10 bases of the junction unmatched. This CDR3 region has 15 residues.

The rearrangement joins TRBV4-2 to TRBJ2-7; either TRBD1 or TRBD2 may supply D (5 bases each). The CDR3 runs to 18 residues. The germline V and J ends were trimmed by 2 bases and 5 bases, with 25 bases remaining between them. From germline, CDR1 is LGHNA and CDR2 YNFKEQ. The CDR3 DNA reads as TGTGCCAGCAGCCAACTTTCCTTCTACCGGGACCGCCCCCACGAGCAGTACTTC. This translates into CASSQLSFYRDRPHEQYF.

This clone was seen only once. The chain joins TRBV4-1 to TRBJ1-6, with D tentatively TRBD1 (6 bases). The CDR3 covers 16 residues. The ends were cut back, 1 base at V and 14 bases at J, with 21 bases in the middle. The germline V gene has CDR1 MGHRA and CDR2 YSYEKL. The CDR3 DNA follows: TGCGCCAGCAGCCAAGCCACCGGACTAGGGGGTGGCACCCTCCACTTT. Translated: CASSQATGLGGGTLHF.

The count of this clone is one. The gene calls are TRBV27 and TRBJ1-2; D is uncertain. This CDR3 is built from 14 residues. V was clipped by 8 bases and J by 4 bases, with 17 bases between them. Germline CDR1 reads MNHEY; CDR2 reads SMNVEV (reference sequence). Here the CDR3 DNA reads TGTGCCAGCGGACGGGATACAGCAAGCTATGGCTACACCTTC. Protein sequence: CASGRDTASYGYTF.

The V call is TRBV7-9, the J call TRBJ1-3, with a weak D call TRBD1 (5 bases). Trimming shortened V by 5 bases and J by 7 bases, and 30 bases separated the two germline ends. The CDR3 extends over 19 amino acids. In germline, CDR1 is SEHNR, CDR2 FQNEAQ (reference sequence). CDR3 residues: CASSLVIHLGGGGLNTIYF. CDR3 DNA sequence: TGTGCCAGCAGCCTCGTGATCCATCTGGGCGGCGGGGGATTGAACACCATATATTTT. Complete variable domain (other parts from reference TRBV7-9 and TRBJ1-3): DTGVSQNPRHKITKRGQNVTFRCDPISEHNRLYWYRQTLGQGPEFLTYFQNEAQLEKSRLLSDRFSAERPKGSFSTLEIQRTEQGDSAMYLCASSLVIHLGGGGLNTIYFGEGSWLTVV.

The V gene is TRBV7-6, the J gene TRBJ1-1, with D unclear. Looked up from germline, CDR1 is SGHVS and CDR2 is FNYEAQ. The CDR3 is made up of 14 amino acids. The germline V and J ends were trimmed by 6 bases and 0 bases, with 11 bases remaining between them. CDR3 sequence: CASSLAGVNTEAFF. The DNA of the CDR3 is TGTGCCAGCAGTTTGGCGGGTGTGAACACTGAAGCTTTCTTT.

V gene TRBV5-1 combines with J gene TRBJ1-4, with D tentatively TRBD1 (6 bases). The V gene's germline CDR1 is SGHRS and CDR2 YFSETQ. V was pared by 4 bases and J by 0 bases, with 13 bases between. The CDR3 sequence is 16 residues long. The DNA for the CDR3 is TGCGCCAGCAGCCCTTCGGACAGCGCAACTAATGAAAAACTGTTTTTT. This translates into CASSPSDSATNEKLFF.

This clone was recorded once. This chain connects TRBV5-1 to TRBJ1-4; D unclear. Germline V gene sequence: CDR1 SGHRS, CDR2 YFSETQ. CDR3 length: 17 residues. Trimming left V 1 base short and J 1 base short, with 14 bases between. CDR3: CASSLMEGPQTNEKLFF. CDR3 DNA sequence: TGCGCCAGCAGCTTGATGGAGGGCCCGCAAACTAATGAAAAACTGTTTTTT.

Here the CDR3 reads CAWKPSLSSYNSPLHF. Written as DNA, the CDR3 is TGTGCCTGGAAGCCTAGTCTGAGCTCCTATAATTCACCCCTCCACTTT. The chain couples TRBV30 to TRBJ1-6; D call uncertain. The V gene's germline CDR1 is GTSNPN and CDR2 SVGIG (reference sequence). With 4 bases removed from V and 0 bases from J, the gap between germline ends came to 13 bases. The CDR3 contains 16 residues.

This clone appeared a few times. The CDR3 loop reads CASSPPATEAFF. DNA for the CDR3: TGTGCCAGCAGCCCCCCTGCGACTGAAGCTTTCTTT. This chain connects TRBV7-9 to TRBJ1-1; D gene uncertain. V was clipped by 5 bases and J by 5 bases, with 9 bases between them. This CDR3 has 12 residues. CDR1 and CDR2 (germline): SEHNR, FQNEAQ (reference sequence).

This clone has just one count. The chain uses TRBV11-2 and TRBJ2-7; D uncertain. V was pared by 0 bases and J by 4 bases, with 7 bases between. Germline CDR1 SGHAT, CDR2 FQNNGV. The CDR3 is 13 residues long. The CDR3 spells CASSLDVKYEQYF. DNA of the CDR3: TGTGCCAGCAGCTTAGATGTAAAGTACGAGCAGTACTTC.

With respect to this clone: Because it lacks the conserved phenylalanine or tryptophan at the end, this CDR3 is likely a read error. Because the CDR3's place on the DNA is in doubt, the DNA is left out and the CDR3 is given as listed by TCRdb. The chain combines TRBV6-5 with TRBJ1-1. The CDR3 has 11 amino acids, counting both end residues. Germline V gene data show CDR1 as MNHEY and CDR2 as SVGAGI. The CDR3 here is CASSYGTTFAI.

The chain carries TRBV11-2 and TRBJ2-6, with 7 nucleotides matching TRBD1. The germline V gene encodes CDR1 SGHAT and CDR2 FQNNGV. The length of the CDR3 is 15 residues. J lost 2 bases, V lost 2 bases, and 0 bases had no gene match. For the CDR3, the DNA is TGTGCCAGCAGCTTACAGGGGGCTGGGGCCAACGTCCTGACTTTC. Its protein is CASSLQGAGANVLTF. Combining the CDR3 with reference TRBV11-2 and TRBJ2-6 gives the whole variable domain EAGVAQSPRYKIIEKRQSVAFWCNPISGHATLYWYQQILGQGPKLLIQFQNNGVVDDSQLPKDRFSAERLKGVDSTLKIQPAKLEDSAVYLCASSLQGAGANVLTFGAGSRLTVL.

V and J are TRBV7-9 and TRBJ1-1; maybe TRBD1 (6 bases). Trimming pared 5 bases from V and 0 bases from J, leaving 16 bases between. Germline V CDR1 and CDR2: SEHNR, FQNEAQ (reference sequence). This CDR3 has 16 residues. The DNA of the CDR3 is TGTGCCAGCAGCCCCGGGGGGCAGTACTTGAACACTGAAGCTTTCTTT. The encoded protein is CASSPGGQYLNTEAFF.

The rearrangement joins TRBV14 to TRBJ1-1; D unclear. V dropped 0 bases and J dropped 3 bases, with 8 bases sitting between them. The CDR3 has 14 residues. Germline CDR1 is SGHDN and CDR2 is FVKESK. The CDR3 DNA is TGTGCCAGCAGCCAAGATTGGGGTTACACTGAAGCTTTCTTT. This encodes CASSQDWGYTEAFF.

CDR3: CASSQNPTITEAFF. The CDR3 DNA is TGCGCCAGCAGCCAGAACCCGACCATCACTGAAGCTTTCTTT. The chain combines TRBV4-1 with TRBJ1-1; D not resolved. V dropped 3 bases and J dropped 4 bases, with 12 bases sitting between them. In germline, CDR1 is MGHRA, CDR2 YSYEKL. The CDR3 length is 14 residues.

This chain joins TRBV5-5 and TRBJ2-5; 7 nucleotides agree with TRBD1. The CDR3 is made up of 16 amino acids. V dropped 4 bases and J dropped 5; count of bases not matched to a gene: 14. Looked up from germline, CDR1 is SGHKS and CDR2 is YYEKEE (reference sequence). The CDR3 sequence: CASSPLSKGAMETQYF. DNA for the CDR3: TGTGCCAGCAGCCCCCTCAGCAAGGGGGCGATGGAGACCCAGTACTTC.

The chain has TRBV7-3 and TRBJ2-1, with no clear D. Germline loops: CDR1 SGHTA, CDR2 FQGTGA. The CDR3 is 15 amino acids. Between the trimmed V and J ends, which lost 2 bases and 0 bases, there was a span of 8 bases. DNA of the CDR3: TGTGCCAGCAGCTTATACTGGAGCTCCTACAATGAGCAGTTCTTC. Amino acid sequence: CASSLYWSSYNEQFF.